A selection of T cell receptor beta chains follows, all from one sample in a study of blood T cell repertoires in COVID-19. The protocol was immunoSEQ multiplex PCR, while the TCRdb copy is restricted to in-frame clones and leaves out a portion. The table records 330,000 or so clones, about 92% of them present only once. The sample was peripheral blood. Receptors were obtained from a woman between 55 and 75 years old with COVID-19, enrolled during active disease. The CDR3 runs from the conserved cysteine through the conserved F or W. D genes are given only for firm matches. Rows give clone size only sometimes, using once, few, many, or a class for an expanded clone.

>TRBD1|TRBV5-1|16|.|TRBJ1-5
TGCGCCAGCAGCGTGGGAGGGACAGGCCTCGATCAGCCCCAGCATTTT
CASSVGGTGLDQPQHF
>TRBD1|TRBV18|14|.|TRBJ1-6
TGTGCCAGCTCGCCCGGGACAGATAATTCACCCCTCCACTTT
CASSPGTDNSPLHF
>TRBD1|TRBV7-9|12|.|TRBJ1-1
TGTGCCAGTGTGACAGGGGACACTGAAGCTTTCTTT
CASVTGDTEAFF
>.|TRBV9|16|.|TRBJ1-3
TGTGCCAGCAGCAATCCCGGGGCAGGGACACAAAACACCATATATTTT
CASSNPGAGTQNTIYF
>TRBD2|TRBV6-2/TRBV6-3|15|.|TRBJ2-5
TGTGCCAGCAGTTACTCGGGTAGCGGGGGGTGGACCCAGTACTTC
CASSYSGSGGWTQYF
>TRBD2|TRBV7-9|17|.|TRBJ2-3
TGTGCCAGCAGCTTAGGCGGGGGGCCCGCAGGCACAGATACGCAGTATTTT
CASSLGGGPAGTDTQYF
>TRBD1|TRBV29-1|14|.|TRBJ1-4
TGCAGCGTTCCAGTACAGGGGGAACGCGAAAAACTGTTTTTT
CSVPVQGEREKLFF
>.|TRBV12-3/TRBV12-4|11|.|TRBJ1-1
TGTGCCAGCAGTATAAACACTGAAGCTTTCTTT
CASSINTEAFF
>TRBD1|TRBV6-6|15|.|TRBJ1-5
TGTGCCAGCAGTTATCACAGGGGGAACAATCAGCCCCAGCATTTT
CASSYHRGNNQPQHF
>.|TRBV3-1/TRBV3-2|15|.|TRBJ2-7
TGTGCCAGCAGCCAGGATGTTCTCCTAGGCTACGAGCAGTACTTC
CASSQDVLLGYEQYF
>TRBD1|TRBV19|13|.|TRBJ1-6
TGTGCCATTGGGACAGGGATTAATTCACCCCTCCACTTT
CAIGTGINSPLHF
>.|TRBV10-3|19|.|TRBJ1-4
TGTGCCATCAGTCACGGACAGATCAACTCCCCGGGGATTAATGAAAAACTGTTTTTT
CAISHGQINSPGINEKLFF
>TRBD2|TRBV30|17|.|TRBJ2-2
TGTGCCTGGAGCTTGATGGTAGCGGGAGATAACACCGGGGAGCTGTTTTTT
CAWSLMVAGDNTGELFF
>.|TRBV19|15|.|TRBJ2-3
TGTGCCAGTATGGGGCGCTTCTTTGGCACAGATACGCAGTATTTT
CASMGRFFGTDTQYF
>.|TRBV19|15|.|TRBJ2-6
TGTGCCAGTAAAGGACTAAGCTCTGGGGCCAACGTCCTGACTTTC
CASKGLSSGANVLTF
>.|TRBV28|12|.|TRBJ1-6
TGTGCCAGCAATTGGAGGAGCTCACCCCTCCACTTT
CASNWRSSPLHF
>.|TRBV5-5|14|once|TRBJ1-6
TGTGCCAGCAGCTTGGAACAGTTACCTTCACCCCTCCACTTT
CASSLEQLPSPLHF
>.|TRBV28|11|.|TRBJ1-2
TGTGCCATGCAGGGTAACTATGGCTACACCTTC
CAMQGNYGYTF
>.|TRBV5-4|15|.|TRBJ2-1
TGTGCCAGCAGCTTGCCCGGAGCATTAAGGAATGAGCAGTTCTTC
CASSLPGALRNEQFF
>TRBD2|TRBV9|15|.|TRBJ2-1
TGTGCCAGCAGCACCACTAGCGGGGGGGACAATGAGCAGTTCTTC
CASSTTSGGDNEQFF
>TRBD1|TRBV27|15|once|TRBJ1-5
TGTGCCAGCAGCCGGGGACAGCATAGCAATCAGCCCCAGCATTTT
CASSRGQHSNQPQHF
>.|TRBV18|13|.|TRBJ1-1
TGTGCCAGCTCACTTACAGAGAACACTGAAGCTTTCTTT
CASSLTENTEAFF
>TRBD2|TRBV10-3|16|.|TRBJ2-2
TGTGCCATCAGTGAGGCCCTAGCGGACTTCACCGGGGAGCTGTTTTTT
CAISEALADFTGELFF
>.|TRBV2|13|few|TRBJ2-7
TGTGCCAGCAGGCAACACAGGGAAATCGAGCAGTACTTC
CASRQHREIEQYF
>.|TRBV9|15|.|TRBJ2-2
TGTGCCAGCAGCGCACGTCACAGAGTAACCGGGGAGCTGTTTTTT
CASSARHRVTGELFF
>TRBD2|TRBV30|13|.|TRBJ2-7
TGTGCCTGGAGCCCTCAGGGGGTAGCGGGGGTGTACTTC
CAWSPQGVAGVYF
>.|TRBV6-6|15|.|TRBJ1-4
TGTGCCAGCAGTTATATAAGCGGGCCGGTCGAAAAACTGTTTTTT
CASSYISGPVEKLFF
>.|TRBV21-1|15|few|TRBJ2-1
TGTGCCAGCAGCATGAAGCGGGGGGCCCACAATGAGCAGTTCTTC
CASSMKRGAHNEQFF
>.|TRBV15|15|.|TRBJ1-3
TGTGCCACCAGCAGAGAGGGCCAGGTTGGAAACACCATATATTTT
CATSREGQVGNTIYF
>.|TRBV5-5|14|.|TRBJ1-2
TGTGCCAGCAGCTTGGGGGGAGAGAACTATGGCTACACCTTC
CASSLGGENYGYTF
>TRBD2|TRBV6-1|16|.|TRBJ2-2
TGTGCCAGCAGTGAATGGGGCGGGGGGCTTACCGGGGAGCTGTTTTTT
CASSEWGGGLTGELFF
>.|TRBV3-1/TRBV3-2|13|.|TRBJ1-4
TGTGCCAGCAGCCAGGTACAGGGAAAAAAACTGTTTTTT
CASSQVQGKKLFF
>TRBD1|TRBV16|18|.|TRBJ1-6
TGTGCCAGCAGCCAATGGGACAGGGGATTCTCCTATAATTCACCCCTCCACTTT
CASSQWDRGFSYNSPLHF
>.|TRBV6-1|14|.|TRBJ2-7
TGTGCCAGCAGTGAAGATGCAGATCTTGACGAGCAGTACTTC
CASSEDADLDEQYF
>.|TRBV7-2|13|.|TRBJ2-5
TGTGCCAGCAGCTTACACAGGGAAGAGACCCAGTACTTC
CASSLHREETQYF
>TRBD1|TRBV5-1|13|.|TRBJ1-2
TGCGCCAGCAGCTTGGAAACAGGGGAGGGCTACACCTTC
CASSLETGEGYTF
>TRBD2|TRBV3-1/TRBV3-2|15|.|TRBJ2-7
TGTGCCAGCAGCCCAACCTCCAGCGGGGGATCCGAGCAGTACTTC
CASSPTSSGGSEQYF
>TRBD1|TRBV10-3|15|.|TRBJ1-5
TGTGCCATCAGTGAGTCGGACTCAGGGGGTCAGCCCCAGCATTTT
CAISESDSGGQPQHF
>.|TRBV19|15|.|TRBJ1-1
TGTGCCAGTAGTACAACAGGGTTTACGAACACTGAAGCTTTCTTT
CASSTTGFTNTEAFF
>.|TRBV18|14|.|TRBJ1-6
TGTGCCAGCTCACCTAATCAGGGTACGGAACCCCTCCACTTT
CASSPNQGTEPLHF
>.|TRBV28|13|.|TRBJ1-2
TGTGCCAGCAGTTTCTCCGCCCGGGGGGGCTACACCTTC
CASSFSARGGYTF
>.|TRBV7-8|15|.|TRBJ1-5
TGTGCCAGCAGCTTAGACAGACCATTAAATCAGCCCCAGCATTTT
CASSLDRPLNQPQHF
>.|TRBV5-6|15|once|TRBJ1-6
TGTGCCAGCAGCTTGTGGGAGAATGGTGCTTCACCCCTCCACTTT
CASSLWENGASPLHF
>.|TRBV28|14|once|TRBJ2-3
TGTGCCAGCAGGCCCCCCGGGGTCCGGGATACGCAGTATTTT
CASRPPGVRDTQYF
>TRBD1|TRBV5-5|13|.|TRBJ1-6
TGTGCCAGCAAACCGGGACAGGGGTCACCCCTCCACTTT
CASKPGQGSPLHF
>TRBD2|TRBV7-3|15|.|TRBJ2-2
TGTGCCAGCAGCCCACTAGCGGGGAACACCGGGGAGCTGTTTTTT
CASSPLAGNTGELFF
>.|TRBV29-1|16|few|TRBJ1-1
TGCAGCGTTGAAGATCGATCGGGAACAGGGCGAAAGGAAGCTTTCTTT
CSVEDRSGTGRKEAFF
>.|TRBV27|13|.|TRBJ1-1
TGTGCCAGCAGTTTTAGGGGAGGCACTGAAGCTTTCTTT
CASSFRGGTEAFF
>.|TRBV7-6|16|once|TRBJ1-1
TGTGCCAGCAGCTTAATTCCGGCAGGGATAAACACTGAAGCTTTCTTT
CASSLIPAGINTEAFF
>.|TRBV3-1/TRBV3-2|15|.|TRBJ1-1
TGTGCCAGCAGCCAAACTTTACTCCCGAACACTGAAGCTTTCTTT
CASSQTLLPNTEAFF
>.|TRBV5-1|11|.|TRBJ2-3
TGCGCCAGCAGCCTCCTAGATACGCAGTATTTT
CASSLLDTQYF
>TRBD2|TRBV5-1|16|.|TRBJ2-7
TGCGCCAGCAGCTTGGGGAGCGGGAGCTCCTCCTACGAGCAGTACTTC
CASSLGSGSSSYEQYF
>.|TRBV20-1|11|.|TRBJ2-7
TGCAGTGCCCAGGGGCCCTACGAGCAGTACTTC
CSAQGPYEQYF
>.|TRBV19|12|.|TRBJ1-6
TGTGCCAGTAGTATTTTAGATTCACCCCTCCACTTT
CASSILDSPLHF
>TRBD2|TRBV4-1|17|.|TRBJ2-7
TGCGCCAGCAGCCAAGATCCGGCTAGCGGGGATTTGTACGAGCAGTACTTC
CASSQDPASGDLYEQYF
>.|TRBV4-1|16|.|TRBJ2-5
TGCGCCAGCAGCCAAGACATCCAACGGGGGTCGAGGGGCCAGTACTTC
CASSQDIQRGSRGQYF
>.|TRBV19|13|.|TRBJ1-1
TGTGCCAGTAGTAGGCGGGCCGACACTGAAGCTTTCTTT
CASSRRADTEAFF
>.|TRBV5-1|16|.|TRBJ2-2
TGCGCCAGCAGCTTCGCGGGCGGATCCTACACCGGGGAGCTGTTTTTT
CASSFAGGSYTGELFF
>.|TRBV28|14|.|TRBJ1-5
TGTGCCAGCAGTCCATCCCAGGGGACCCAGCCCCAGCATTTT
CASSPSQGTQPQHF
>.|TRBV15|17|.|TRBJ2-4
TGTGCCACCAGCAGAGGAGACAGTGGTACAGCCAAAAACATTCAGTACTTC
CATSRGDSGTAKNIQYF